This T cell receptor (beta chain) was identified in a study of blood T cell repertoires in COVID-19. Across the study: The United States, Italy and Spain were the sources of the acute and convalescent COVID-19 samples. In each case, the material was cDNA or gDNA derived from T cells, B-cell-depleted T cells, or PBMCs.

In the original workflow: Estimated nucleated cell counts came from reference gene primer amplification. Sequencing was performed with immunoSEQ multiplex PCR; in TCRdb, only in-frame clones are kept and a portion is missing. The D gene and trimming were derived from the DNA, and the V and J assignments and clone size from that table. Among hundreds of thousands of clones, roughly 86% were seen once, and the ten largest hold roughly 1.3%. Trimming shortened V by 1 base and J by 2 bases, and 13 bases separated the two germline ends. Looked up from germline, CDR1 is SGHAT and CDR2 is FQNNGV. This CDR3 contains 16 residues.

This TCR derives from a man aged 65-85 years with acute or convalescent COVID-19. Sequenced material: peripheral blood. V is TRBV11-2 and J is TRBJ2-3, with D possibly matching TRBD2 (6 bases). The CDR3 reads CASSLGGVGFTDTQYF. CDR3 nucleotide sequence: TGTGCCAGCAGCTTAGGGGGGGTCGGCTTCACAGATACGCAGTATTTT. Combining the CDR3 with reference TRBV11-2 and TRBJ2-3 gives the whole variable domain EAGVAQSPRYKIIEKRQSVAFWCNPISGHATLYWYQQILGQGPKLLIQFQNNGVVDDSQLPKDRFSAERLKGVDSTLKIQPAKLEDSAVYLCASSLGGVGFTDTQYFGPGTRLTVL.